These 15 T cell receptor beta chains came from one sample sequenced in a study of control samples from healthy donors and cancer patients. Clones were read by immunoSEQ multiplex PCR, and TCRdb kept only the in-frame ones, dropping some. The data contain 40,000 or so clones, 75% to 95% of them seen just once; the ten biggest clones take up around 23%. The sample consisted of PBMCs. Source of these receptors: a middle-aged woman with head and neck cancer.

CDR3 DNA: TGTGCCACCAGCCGGCCCGGGACCTACGAGCAGTACTTC. Protein: CATSRPGTYEQYF. The genes are TRBV15 and TRBJ2-7, with D possibly being TRBD2 (5 bases). CDR1 LNHNV and CDR2 YYDKDF come from the germline V gene (reference sequence). The CDR3 sequence is 13 residues long. The V and J ends lost 5 bases and 2 bases respectively, with 10 bases between them.

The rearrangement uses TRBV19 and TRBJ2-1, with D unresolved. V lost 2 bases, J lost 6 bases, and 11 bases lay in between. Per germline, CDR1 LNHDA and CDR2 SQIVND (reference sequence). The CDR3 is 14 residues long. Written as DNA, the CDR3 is TGTGCCAGTAGTATAATAATCCGCGCCAATGAGCAGTTCTTC. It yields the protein CASSIIIRANEQFF.

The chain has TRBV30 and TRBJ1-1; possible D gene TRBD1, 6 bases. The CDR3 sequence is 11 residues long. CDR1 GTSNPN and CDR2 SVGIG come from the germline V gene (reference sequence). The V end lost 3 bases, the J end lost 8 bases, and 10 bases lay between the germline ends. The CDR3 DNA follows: TGTGCCTGGAGAAGGACAGAAGAAGCTTTCTTT. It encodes CAWRRTEEAFF.

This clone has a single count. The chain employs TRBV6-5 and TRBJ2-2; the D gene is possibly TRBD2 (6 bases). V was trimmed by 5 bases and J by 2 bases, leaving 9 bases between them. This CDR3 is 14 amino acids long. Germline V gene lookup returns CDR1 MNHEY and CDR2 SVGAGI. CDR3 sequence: CASSTGVNTGELFF. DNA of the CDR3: TGTGCCAGCAGTACGGGGGTTAACACCGGGGAGCTGTTTTTT.

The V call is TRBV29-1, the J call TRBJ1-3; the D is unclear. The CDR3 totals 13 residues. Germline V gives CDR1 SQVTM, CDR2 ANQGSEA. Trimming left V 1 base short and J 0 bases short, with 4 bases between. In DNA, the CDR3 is TGCAGCGTTGAAGGCAGCTCTGGAAACACCATATATTTT. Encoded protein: CSVEGSSGNTIYF.

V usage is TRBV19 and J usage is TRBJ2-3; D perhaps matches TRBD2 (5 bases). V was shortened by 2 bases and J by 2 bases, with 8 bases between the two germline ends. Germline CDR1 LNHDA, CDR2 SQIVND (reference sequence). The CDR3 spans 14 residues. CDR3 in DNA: TGTGCCAGTAGTATAACTCGGGACACAGATACGCAGTATTTT. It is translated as CASSITRDTDTQYF.

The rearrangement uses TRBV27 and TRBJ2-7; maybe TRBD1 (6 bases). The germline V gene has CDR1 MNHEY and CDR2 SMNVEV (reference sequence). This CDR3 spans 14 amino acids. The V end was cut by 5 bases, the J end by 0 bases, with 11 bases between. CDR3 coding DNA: TGTGCCAGCAGTCCCAACAGGGTCTCCTACGAGCAGTACTTC. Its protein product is CASSPNRVSYEQYF.

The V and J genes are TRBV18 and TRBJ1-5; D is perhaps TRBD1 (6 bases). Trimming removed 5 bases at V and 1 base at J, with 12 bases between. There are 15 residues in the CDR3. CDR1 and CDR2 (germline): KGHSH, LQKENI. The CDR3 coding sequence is TGTGCCAGCTCATTACAGGGTGCGAGCAATCAGCCCCAGCATTTT. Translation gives CASSLQGASNQPQHF. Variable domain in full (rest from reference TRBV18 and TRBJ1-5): NAGVMQNPRHLVRRRGQEARLRCSPMKGHSHVYWYRQLPEEGLKFMVYLQKENIIDESGMPKERFSAEFPKEGPSILRIQQVVRGDSAAYFCASSLQGASNQPQHFGDGTRLSIL.

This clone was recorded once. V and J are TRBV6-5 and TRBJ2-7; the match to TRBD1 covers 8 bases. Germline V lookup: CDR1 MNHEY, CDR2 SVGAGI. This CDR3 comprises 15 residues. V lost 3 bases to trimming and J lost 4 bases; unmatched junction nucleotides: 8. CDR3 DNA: TGTGCCAGCAGTTATTACCCGGACAGGGTGTACGAGCAGTACTTC. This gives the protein CASSYYPDRVYEQYF.

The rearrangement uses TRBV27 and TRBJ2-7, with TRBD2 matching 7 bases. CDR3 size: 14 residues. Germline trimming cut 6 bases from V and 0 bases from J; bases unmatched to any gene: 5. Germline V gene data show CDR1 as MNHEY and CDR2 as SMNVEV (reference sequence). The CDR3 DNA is TGTGCCAGCAGCCGGACTAGTACCTCCTACGAGCAGTACTTC. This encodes CASSRTSTSYEQYF.

The DNA of the CDR3 is TGTGCCAGCAGCCCCCCGGGACAGGGAACCGACGAGCAGTACTTC. This translates into CASSPPGQGTDEQYF. The chain employs TRBV7-2 and TRBJ2-7, with 9 positions matching TRBD1. This CDR3 comprises 15 residues. Germline trimming cut 5 bases from V and 5 bases from J; bases unmatched to any gene: 10. Germline V gene lookup returns CDR1 SGHTA and CDR2 FQGNSA. The full variable domain, in which reference TRBV7-2 and TRBJ2-7 provide the parts outside the CDR3, is GAGVSQSPSNKVTEKGKDVELRCDPISGHTALYWYRQSLGQGLEFLIYFQGNSAPDKSGLPSDRFSAERTGGSVSTLTIQRTQQEDSAVYLCASSPPGQGTDEQYFGPGTRLTVT.

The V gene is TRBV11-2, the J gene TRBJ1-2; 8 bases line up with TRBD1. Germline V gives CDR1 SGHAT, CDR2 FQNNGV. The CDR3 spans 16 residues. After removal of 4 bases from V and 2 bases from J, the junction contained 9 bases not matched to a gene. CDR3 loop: CASSSRGRGRNYGYTF. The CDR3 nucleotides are TGTGCCAGCAGCTCCCGAGGCAGGGGGCGGAACTATGGCTACACCTTC.

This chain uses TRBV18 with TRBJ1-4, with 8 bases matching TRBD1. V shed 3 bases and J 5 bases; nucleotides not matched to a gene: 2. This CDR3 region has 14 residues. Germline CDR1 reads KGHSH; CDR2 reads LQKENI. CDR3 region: CASSPQGANEKLFF. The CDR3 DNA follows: TGTGCCAGCTCACCCCAGGGGGCGAATGAAAAACTGTTTTTT.

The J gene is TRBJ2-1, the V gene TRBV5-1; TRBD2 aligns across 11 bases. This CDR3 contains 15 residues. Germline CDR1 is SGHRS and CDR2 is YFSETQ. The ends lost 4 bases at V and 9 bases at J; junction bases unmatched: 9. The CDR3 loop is CASSLSGRGRVEQFF. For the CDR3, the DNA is TGCGCCAGCAGCCTTAGCGGGAGGGGGCGGGTTGAGCAGTTCTTC.

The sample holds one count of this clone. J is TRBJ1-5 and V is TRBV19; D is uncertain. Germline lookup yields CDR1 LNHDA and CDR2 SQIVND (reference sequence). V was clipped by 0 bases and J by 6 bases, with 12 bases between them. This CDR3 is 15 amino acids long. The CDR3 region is CASSIDPPPGQPQHF. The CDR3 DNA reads TGTGCCAGTAGTATAGATCCCCCTCCGGGTCAGCCCCAGCATTTT.